The 29 T cell receptor beta chains below were found in one sample sequenced in a study of T cells in women clearing cervical HPV infection (dated by TCRdb to between 2018 and 2020). The library was produced with the immunoSEQ multiplex PCR assay. This immuneACCESS table, as held by TCRdb, lists in-frame sequences with V and J called but not all clones. Of the missing ones, under half trace to an unresolved V gene in checked studies; the others have no known cause. The record for this sample contains around 41,000 clones. Less than 8.5% of the sample belongs to the ten largest clones. What was sequenced was blood buffy coat. These receptors all come from a woman between 18 and 70 years old with a cervical HPV16 infection that either progressed to CIN3+ or cleared (not recorded which).

The sequenced CDR3 bases are TGTGCCAGCAGCACTGACAGTATCCCCGGGGAG. This codes for CASSTDSIPGE. The whole CDR3 sequence reads CASSTDSIPGELFF. The chain couples TRBV5-4 to TRBJ2-2, with a weak D call TRBD1 (5 bases). The CDR3 end falls 3 residues outside the read, so it is completed with the germline J gene. The CDR3 spans 14 residues. CDR1 and CDR2 from the germline V gene are SGHNT and YYREEE (reference sequence). The ends were cut back, 4 bases at V and 6 bases at J, with 13 bases in the middle. Based on the CDR3 plus reference TRBV5-4 and TRBJ2-2, the full variable domain is ETGVTQSPTHLIKTRGQQVTLRCSSQSGHNTVSWYQQALGQGPQFIFQYYREEENGRGNFPPRFSGLQFPNYSSELNVNALELDDSALYLCASSTDSIPGELFFGEGSRLTVL.

The CDR3 bases that were read are TGTGCCAGTAGCTCTATAGGACAGGGGGTAAATCAGCCC. It encodes CASSSIGQGVNQP. The whole CDR3 is CASSSIGQGVNQPQHF. The chain employs TRBV19 and TRBJ1-5, with 10 bases identical to TRBD1. The read falls 3 residues short of the CDR3 end, and the missing part is taken from the germline J gene. With 6 bases clipped from V and 4 bases from J, the junction kept 9 bases outside the gene matches. Germline V lookup: CDR1 LNHDA, CDR2 SQIVND (reference sequence). There are 16 residues in the CDR3.

Comments on this clone: The read falls 3 residues short of the CDR3 end, and the missing part is taken from the germline J gene. This sequence joins TRBV18 and TRBJ1-2; 8 bases are a match to TRBD1. CDR3 size: 17 residues. Per the germline V gene, CDR1 is KGHSH and CDR2 is LQKENI. J gave up 4 bases and V 2 bases, and 12 bases lay outside the gene matches. CDR3 sequence: CASSPSAGQGLRYGYTF. The CDR3 bases that were read are TGTGCCAGCTCACCATCCGCTGGACAGGGCCTGCGCTATGGC.

To note about this clone: The CDR3 end lies 3 residues beyond the end of the read and is filled in from the germline J gene. The chain is built from TRBV7-9 and TRBJ1-1, with 9 positions matching TRBD1. Per the germline V gene, CDR1 is SEHNR and CDR2 is FQNEAQ (reference sequence). CDR3 length: 13 amino acids. The trim removed 1 base at V and 7 bases at J, leaving 1 base unmatched. This chain's CDR3 is CASSLGQGGEAFF. The sequenced part of the CDR3 DNA is TGTGCCAGCAGCTTAGGACAGGGGGGTGAA.

As to this clone: The CDR3 is cut off 3 residues early in the read; its end comes from the germline J gene. The J gene is TRBJ1-4, the V gene TRBV10-1; D is undetermined. The CDR3 runs to 14 residues. V was pared by 6 bases and J by 4 bases, with 12 bases between. Per germline, CDR1 WNHNN and CDR2 SYGVQD (reference sequence). CDR3: CASRETRGNEKLFF. The CDR3 DNA, read in part, is TGCGCCAGCAGGGAAACTCGGGGTAATGAAAAA.

On this clone: The read ends 3 residues early relative to the CDR3; the germline J gene fills the gap. The rearrangement links TRBV14 to TRBJ2-3; maybe TRBD2 (6 bases). This CDR3 spans 17 amino acids. V lost 3 bases to trimming and J lost 3 bases, with 19 bases between them. Germline loops: CDR1 SGHDN, CDR2 FVKESK. The CDR3 spells CASSQLLRRGRTDTQYF. CDR3 DNA (partial): TGTGCCAGCAGCCAGCTCCTTCGGCGGGGAAGGACAGATACG.

Turning to this clone: The read ends 3 residues early relative to the CDR3; the germline J gene fills the gap. The chain combines TRBV28 with TRBJ2-3; D may be TRBD1 (6 bases). The CDR3 extends over 14 amino acids. Germline V gene lookup returns CDR1 MDHEN and CDR2 SYDVKM. Incomplete CDR3 DNA: TGTGCCAGCAGCCCCGACCAGGGGAGCCGAACG. It codes for CASSPDQGSRT. In full, the CDR3 reads CASSPDQGSRTQYF.

As regards this clone: With the read ending 3 residues before the CDR3 end, the germline J gene is used to fill in that end. V and J are TRBV4-2 and TRBJ2-7, with 7 nucleotides matching TRBD2. The V and J ends lost 2 bases and 3 bases, in that order; junction bases with no gene match: 10. This CDR3 is built from 16 residues. CDR1 and CDR2 from the germline V gene are LGHNA and YNFKEQ. The covered CDR3 bases are TGTGCCAGCAGCCAACCTGGGGGGGAATCATACTACGAG. Translated, it gives CASSQPGGESYYE. The full CDR3 sequence reads CASSQPGGESYYEQYF.

As for this clone: The CDR3 is cut off 3 residues early in the read; its end comes from the germline J gene. The chain carries TRBV2 and TRBJ2-7, with D unclear. The CDR3 runs to 11 residues. V lost 6 bases to trimming and J lost 3 bases, with 6 bases between them. Germline CDR1 reads SNHLY; CDR2 reads FYNNEI. The CDR3 DNA, read in part, is TGTGCCAGCAGGTTCGGCTACGAG. As protein: CASRFGYE. The whole CDR3 protein is CASRFGYEQYF.

About this clone: The junction and the germline gene differ at one end; a read error may be behind it. Sequencing ends 3 residues short of the CDR3 end; the germline J gene provides the rest. The chain couples TRBV7-9 to TRBJ1-6; tentatively, D is TRBD1 (6 bases). The CDR3 length is 15 residues. Germline CDR1 SEHNR, CDR2 FQNEAQ (reference sequence). This CDR3 is CASNLQGPTNSPLHF. The sequenced part of the CDR3 DNA is TGTGCCAGCAACTTACAGGGTCCCACTAATTCACCC.

With regard to this clone: The missing CDR3 end, 3 residues past where the read stops, is filled in from the germline J gene. Additional DNA sequences in this sample encode the identical CDR3. This chain uses TRBV28 with TRBJ1-5; D gene unclear. Trimming left V 2 bases short and J 6 bases short, with 11 bases between. The CDR3 sequence is 14 residues long. Germline lookup yields CDR1 MDHEN and CDR2 SYDVKM. CDR3 DNA, as far as it was read: TGTGCCAGCAGTTTAGACCAAGGCGGTCAGCCC. It specifies CASSLDQGGQP. The complete CDR3 reads CASSLDQGGQPQHF.

Concerning this clone: The CDR3 end is not reached by the read, which stops 3 residues before it; the germline J gene fills it in. The chain uses TRBV5-6 and TRBJ2-1; D tentatively reads TRBD1 or TRBD2 (5 bases each). V lost 4 bases and J lost 8, with 19 bases in between. CDR3 length: 15 residues. Looked up from germline, CDR1 is SGHDT and CDR2 is YYEEEE. The CDR3 DNA, read in part, is TGTGCCAGCAGCCCACTTGGTAGAGGGGTTGATGAG. Protein product: CASSPLGRGVDE. The whole CDR3 sequence is CASSPLGRGVDEQFF.

In the case of this clone: The read terminates 3 residues before the CDR3 end, so the remaining end is supplied by the germline J gene. The V and J genes are TRBV20-1 and TRBJ2-2; D not resolved. The CDR3 sequence is 13 residues long. V was shortened by 3 bases and J by 6 bases, with 11 bases between the two germline ends. Germline V gives CDR1 DFQATT, CDR2 SNEGSKA (reference sequence). The CDR3 reads CSASTLQPGELFF. The DNA read from the CDR3 is TGCAGTGCTAGTACTCTTCAACCCGGGGAG.

Points on this clone: Read coverage stops 3 residues before the CDR3 terminus; the germline J gene supplies the remainder. The V and J genes are TRBV5-1 and TRBJ1-2, with 7 bases identical to TRBD1. Germline V lookup: CDR1 SGHRS, CDR2 YFSETQ. The CDR3 runs 14 residues. The trim removed 4 bases at V and 7 bases at J, leaving 10 bases unmatched. The CDR3 sequence is CASSHDREYSGYTF. CDR3 bases read: TGCGCCAGCAGCCACGACAGGGAGTATAGTGGC. Variable domain in full (rest from reference TRBV5-1 and TRBJ1-2): KAGVTQTPRYLIKTRGQQVTLSCSPISGHRSVSWYQQTPGQGLQFLFEYFSETQRNKGNFPGRFSGRQFSNSRSEMNVSTLELGDSALYLCASSHDREYSGYTFGSGTRLTVV.

Comments on this clone: The junction differs from germline at one of its ends, possibly a read error. The DNA ends 3 residues before the CDR3 does, and the rest of the CDR3 is filled in from the germline J gene. The J gene is TRBJ2-2, the V gene TRBV28, with a weak D call TRBD1 (6 bases). The CDR3 consists of 13 residues. CDR1 is MDHEN and CDR2 is SYDVKM in the germline V gene. Here the CDR3 reads CASSPLLPGVLFF. Partial CDR3 DNA: TGTGCCAGCAGTCCCCTTTTGCCAGGGGTG. Based on the CDR3 plus reference TRBV28 and TRBJ2-2, the full variable domain is DVKVTQSSRYLVKRTGEKVFLECVQDMDHENMFWYRQDPGLGLRLIYFSYDVKMKEKGDIPEGYSVSREKKERFSLILESASTNQTSMYLCASSPLLPGVLFFGEGSRLTVL.

Turning to this clone: The DNA ends 3 residues before the CDR3 does, and the rest of the CDR3 is filled in from the germline J gene. The chain couples TRBV9 to TRBJ1-1, with a weak D call TRBD1 (5 bases). The CDR3 contains 15 residues. V lost 7 bases, J lost 0 bases, and 16 bases lay in between. Germline V gene data show CDR1 as SGDLS and CDR2 as YYNGEE. The sequenced CDR3 bases are TGTGCCAGCTCCACAACGGGGGACGTGAACACTGAA. It encodes CASSTTGDVNTE. The complete CDR3 sequence is CASSTTGDVNTEAFF.

On this clone itself: From the germline J gene comes the end of the CDR3, since the read stops 3 residues before it. The J gene is TRBJ2-2, the V gene TRBV5-1; 9 nucleotides match TRBD1. The CDR3 sequence is 16 residues long. After removal of 4 bases from V and 2 bases from J, the junction contained 6 bases not matched to a gene. Germline values: CDR1 SGHRS, CDR2 YFSETQ. CDR3 bases read: TGCGCCAGCAGCGGATGGACAGGGGAAAACACCGGGGAG. Translating it yields CASSGWTGENTGE. The full-length CDR3 reads as CASSGWTGENTGELFF.

In the case of this clone: Coverage ceases 3 residues before the CDR3 finishes, and the germline J gene fills in the end. The chain combines TRBV7-6 with TRBJ1-6; D unresolved. Deletions cut 3 bases from V and 8 bases from J, with 5 bases between. The germline V gene encodes CDR1 SGHVS and CDR2 FNYEAQ. The CDR3 totals 12 residues. The CDR3 DNA, read in part, is TGTGCCAGCAGCTTCCCCGATTCACCC. This gives the protein CASSFPDSP. In full, the CDR3 reads CASSFPDSPLHF.

As regards this clone: Read coverage stops 3 residues before the CDR3 terminus; the germline J gene supplies the remainder. The chain joins TRBV7-3 to TRBJ2-3; TRBD2 matches 12 bases. Germline CDR1 is SGHTA and CDR2 is FQGTGA. The CDR3 loop spans 16 amino acids. The trim removed 0 bases at V and 4 bases at J, leaving 2 bases unmatched. The part of the CDR3 DNA that was read is TGTGCCAGCAGCTTAACGCTAGCGGGGGGGCCAGATACG. Amino acids: CASSLTLAGGPDT. In full, the CDR3 reads CASSLTLAGGPDTQYF.

The CDR3: CASSRLASPYNEQFF. Incomplete CDR3 DNA: TGTGCCAGCAGCCGACTAGCGTCGCCCTACAATGAG. The V call is TRBV7-2, the J call TRBJ2-1; 8 bases are shared with TRBD2. The read gets to within 3 residues of the CDR3 end, and the germline J gene fills in the rest. This CDR3 contains 15 residues. Germline CDR1 and CDR2: SGHTA and FQGNSA. V shed 5 bases, J shed 2 bases, and the junction held 5 bases outside the gene matches.

In the case of this clone: The read halts 3 residues ahead of the CDR3 end, with the missing end drawn from the germline J gene. The chain links TRBV23-1 to TRBJ2-1; 7 bases fit TRBD1. TRBV23-1 qualifies as an ORF whose function is uncertain. The CDR3 sequence is 17 residues long. Trimming at V came to 4 bases and at J to 0 bases, leaving 9 bases not matched to a gene. The sequenced CDR3 bases are TGCGCCAGCAGTCCCCCGATAGGGGGCAGCTCCTACAATGAG. Translated: CASSPPIGGSSYNE. The full CDR3 protein reads CASSPPIGGSSYNEQFF.

Comments on this clone: The read finishes 3 residues shy of the CDR3 end, and the germline J gene is used to complete it. The gene calls are TRBV29-1 and TRBJ2-5; a possible D gene is TRBD1 (6 bases). Per germline, CDR1 SQVTM and CDR2 ANQGSEA. V was clipped by 6 bases and J by 5 bases, with 13 bases between them. This CDR3 spans 12 amino acids. The part of the CDR3 DNA that was read is TGCAGCGTCTCCACAGGGACCGAGACC. Its protein product is CSVSTGTET. The CDR3 reads in full as CSVSTGTETQYF.

In the case of this clone: The read finishes 3 residues shy of the CDR3 end, and the germline J gene is used to complete it. This chain joins TRBV9 and TRBJ2-6; 7 bases line up with TRBD1. This CDR3 contains 18 residues. The germline CDR1 and CDR2 sequences are SGDLS and YYNGEE. The junction had 12 bases not matched to a gene; V was cut back by 5 bases and J by 1 base. The CDR3 DNA, read in part, is TGTGCCAGCAGTCGACTCGGACAGGCGAAATCTGGGGCCAACGTC. The encoded protein is CASSRLGQAKSGANV. The entire CDR3 protein reads CASSRLGQAKSGANVLTF.

As for this clone: Coverage ceases 3 residues before the CDR3 finishes, and the germline J gene fills in the end. The chain joins TRBV19 to TRBJ2-2; D ambiguous. Trimming removed 2 bases at V and 6 bases at J, with 7 bases between. The CDR3 sequence is 13 residues long. Germline V CDR1 and CDR2: LNHDA, SQIVND (reference sequence). The part of the CDR3 DNA that was read is TGTGCCAGTAGTATACCCGGGTCCGGGGAG. This translates into CASSIPGSGE. Given in full, the CDR3 is CASSIPGSGELFF.

As concerns this clone: The read terminates 3 residues ahead of where the CDR3 ends, so the germline J gene completes it. The chain uses TRBV19 and TRBJ2-3; the D gene is possibly TRBD2 (5 bases). The ends were cut back, 5 bases at V and 8 bases at J, with 20 bases in the middle. Germline V lookup: CDR1 LNHDA, CDR2 SQIVND (reference sequence). This CDR3 is built from 15 residues. The CDR3 here is CASSPPGGSRGTQYF. The CDR3 DNA, read in part, is TGTGCCAGTAGTCCCCCGGGCGGCTCCCGGGGTACG.

A remark on this clone: The CDR3 end lies 3 residues beyond the end of the read and is filled in from the germline J gene. This rearrangement joins TRBV11-1 to TRBJ1-1, with a possible D match to TRBD1 (6 bases). This CDR3 is 14 amino acids long. CDR1 and CDR2 from the germline V gene are SGHAT and FQDESV (reference sequence). The CDR3 loop is CASSLAQGHGEAFF. Incomplete CDR3 DNA: TGTGCCAGCAGCTTAGCGCAGGGACACGGGGAA. The full variable domain, completed using reference TRBV11-1 and TRBJ1-1, is EAEVAQSPRYKITEKSQAVAFWCDPISGHATLYWYRQILGQGPELLVQFQDESVVDDSQLPKDRFSAERLKGVDSTLKIQPAELGDSAMYLCASSLAQGHGEAFFGQGTRLTVV.

Remarks on this clone: The sequenced fragment ends 3 residues before the CDR3 boundary, so the rest is inferred from the germline J gene. The J gene is TRBJ2-1, the V gene TRBV5-1, with D possibly TRBD1 on 5 matching bases. The germline V gene encodes CDR1 SGHRS and CDR2 YFSETQ. The CDR3 runs 15 residues. V dropped 0 bases and J dropped 0 bases, with 7 bases sitting between them. This chain's CDR3 is CASSLGQTSYNEQFF. The sequenced part of the CDR3 DNA is TGCGCCAGCAGCTTGGGACAGACCTCCTACAATGAG.

As concerns this clone: The read comes to an end 3 residues before the CDR3 does, leaving the germline J gene to fill in the end. This chain connects TRBV10-3 to TRBJ1-4; 11 bases agree with TRBD1. With 4 bases clipped from V and 0 bases from J, the junction kept 1 base outside the gene matches. This CDR3 is 16 amino acids long. Germline V gives CDR1 ENHRY, CDR2 SYGVKD. CDR3 bases read: TGTGCCATCAGTGGGGGACAGGGGGCAACTAATGAAAAA. Protein sequence: CAISGGQGATNEK. Given in full, the CDR3 is CAISGGQGATNEKLFF.

On this clone: Coverage ceases 3 residues before the CDR3 finishes, and the germline J gene fills in the end. The rearrangement uses TRBV19 and TRBJ2-6; tentatively, D is TRBD1 or TRBD2 (6 bases each). The CDR3 is 17 amino acids. V gave up 4 bases and J gave up 0 bases, with 13 bases separating them. CDR1 is LNHDA, CDR2 SQIVND, per germline (reference sequence). Partial CDR3 DNA: TGTGCCAGTAGTAAGGAGGGGACACCCTCTGGGGCCAACGTC. The encoded protein is CASSKEGTPSGANV. The CDR3 reads in full as CASSKEGTPSGANVLTF. The full variable domain, in which reference TRBV19 and TRBJ2-6 provide the parts outside the CDR3, is DGGITQSPKYLFRKEGQNVTLSCEQNLNHDAMYWYRQDPGQGLRLIYYSQIVNDFQKGDIAEGYSVSREKKESFPLTVTSAQKNPTAFYLCASSKEGTPSGANVLTFGAGSRLTVL.